This T cell receptor (beta chain) was captured in a study of cytomegalovirus exposure and HLA in healthy donors. The CDR3 extends over 13 amino acids. V was pared by 0 bases and J by 5 bases, with 1 base of the junction left unmatched. CDR1 and CDR2 from the germline V gene are SGHAT and FQNNGV. As for this clone: No antigen is known for it.

Study-level findings and limits: When analyzed later, the rates of TCR association showed variation by HLA locus, with DRB1 the most and HLA-C the fewest.

It was with 60 Vbeta and 13 Jbeta primers that the PCR ran. Sequencing was performed with immunoSEQ multiplex PCR; in TCRdb, only in-frame clones are kept and a portion is missing. This table holds about 200,000 clones, 80% to 90% found once. The chain links TRBV11-2 to TRBJ2-7; 7 nucleotides match TRBD2. The TCR comes from a man aged 25-45 years in good health and CMV-seronegative. The sample comprised PBMCs. CDR3 residues: CASSLDRGDEQYF. The CDR3 DNA is TGTGCCAGCAGCTTAGATCGGGGGGACGAGCAGTACTTC.